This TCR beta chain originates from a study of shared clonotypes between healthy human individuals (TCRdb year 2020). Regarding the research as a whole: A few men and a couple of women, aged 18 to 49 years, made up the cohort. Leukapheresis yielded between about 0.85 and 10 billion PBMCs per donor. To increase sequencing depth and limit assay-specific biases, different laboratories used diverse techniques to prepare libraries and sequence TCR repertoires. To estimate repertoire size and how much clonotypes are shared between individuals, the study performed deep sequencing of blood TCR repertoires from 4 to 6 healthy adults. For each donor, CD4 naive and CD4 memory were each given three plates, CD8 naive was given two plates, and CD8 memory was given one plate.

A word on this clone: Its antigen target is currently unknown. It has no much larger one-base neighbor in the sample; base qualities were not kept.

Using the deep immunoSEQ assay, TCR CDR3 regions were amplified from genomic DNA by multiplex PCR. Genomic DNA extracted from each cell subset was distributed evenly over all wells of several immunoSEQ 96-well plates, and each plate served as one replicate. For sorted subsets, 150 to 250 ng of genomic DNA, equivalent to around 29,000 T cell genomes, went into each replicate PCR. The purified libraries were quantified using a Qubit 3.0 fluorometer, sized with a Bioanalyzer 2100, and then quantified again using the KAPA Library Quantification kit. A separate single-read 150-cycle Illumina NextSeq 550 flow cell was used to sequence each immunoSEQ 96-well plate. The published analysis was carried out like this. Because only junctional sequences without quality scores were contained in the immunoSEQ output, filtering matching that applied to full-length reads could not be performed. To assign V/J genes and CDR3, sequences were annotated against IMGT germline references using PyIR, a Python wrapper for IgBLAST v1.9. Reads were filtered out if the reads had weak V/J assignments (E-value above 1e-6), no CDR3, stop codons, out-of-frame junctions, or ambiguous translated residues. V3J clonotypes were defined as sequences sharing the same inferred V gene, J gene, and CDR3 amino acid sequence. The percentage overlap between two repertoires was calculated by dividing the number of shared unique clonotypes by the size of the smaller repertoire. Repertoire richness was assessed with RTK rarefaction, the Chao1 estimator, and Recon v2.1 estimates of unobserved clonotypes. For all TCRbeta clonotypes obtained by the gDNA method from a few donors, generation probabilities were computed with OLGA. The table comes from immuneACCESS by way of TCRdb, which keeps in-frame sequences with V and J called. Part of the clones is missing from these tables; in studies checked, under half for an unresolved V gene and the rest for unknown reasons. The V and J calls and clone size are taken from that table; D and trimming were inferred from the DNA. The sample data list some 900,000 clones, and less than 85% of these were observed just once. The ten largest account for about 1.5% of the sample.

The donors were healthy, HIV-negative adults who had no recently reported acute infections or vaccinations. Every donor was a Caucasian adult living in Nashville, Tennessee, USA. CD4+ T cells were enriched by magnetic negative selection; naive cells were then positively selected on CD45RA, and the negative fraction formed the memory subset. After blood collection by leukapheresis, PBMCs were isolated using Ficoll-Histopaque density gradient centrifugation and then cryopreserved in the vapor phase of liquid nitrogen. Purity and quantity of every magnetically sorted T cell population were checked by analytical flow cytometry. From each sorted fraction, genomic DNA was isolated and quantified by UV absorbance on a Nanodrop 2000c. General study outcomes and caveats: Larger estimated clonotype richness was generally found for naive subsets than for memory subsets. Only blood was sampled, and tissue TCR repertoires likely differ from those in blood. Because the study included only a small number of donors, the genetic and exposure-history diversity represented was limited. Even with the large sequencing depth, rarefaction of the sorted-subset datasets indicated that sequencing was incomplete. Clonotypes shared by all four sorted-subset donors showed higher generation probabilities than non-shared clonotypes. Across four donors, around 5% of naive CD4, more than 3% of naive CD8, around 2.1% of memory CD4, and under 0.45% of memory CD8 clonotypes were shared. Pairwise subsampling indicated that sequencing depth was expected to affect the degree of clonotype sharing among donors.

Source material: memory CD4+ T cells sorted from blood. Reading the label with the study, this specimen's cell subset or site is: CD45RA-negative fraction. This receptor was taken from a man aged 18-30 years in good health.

CDR3 sequence: CASSPTDARGQFF. Read as DNA, the sequence is TGTGCCAGCTCACCAACTGACGCTAGGGGGCAGTTCTTC. The V and J segments used are TRBV18 and TRBJ2-1; TRBD1 is possibly the D segment (5 matching bases). Sequences KGHSH (CDR1) and LQKENI (CDR2) are obtained from the germline V gene. The CDR3 covers 13 residues, taking in both the cysteine and the phenylalanine. Only CDR3 DNA is held: 39 bases, read in frame from base 1. Trimming costs V 2 bases and J 12 bases, and their ends lie 14 bases apart.